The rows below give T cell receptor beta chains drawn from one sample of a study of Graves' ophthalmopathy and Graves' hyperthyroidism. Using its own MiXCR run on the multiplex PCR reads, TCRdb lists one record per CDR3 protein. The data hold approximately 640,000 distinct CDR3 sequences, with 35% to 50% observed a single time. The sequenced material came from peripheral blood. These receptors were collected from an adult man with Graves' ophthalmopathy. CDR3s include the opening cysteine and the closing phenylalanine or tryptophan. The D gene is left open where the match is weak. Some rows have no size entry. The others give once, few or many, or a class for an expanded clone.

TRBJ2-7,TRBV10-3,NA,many,CAISESKGRNEQYF,TGTGCCATCAGTGAGTCGAAGGGGCGCAACGAGCAGTACTTC
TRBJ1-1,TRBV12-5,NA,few,CASGLQGTEAFF,TGTGCTAGTGGTTTGCAGGGAACTGAAGCTTTCTTT
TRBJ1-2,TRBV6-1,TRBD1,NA,CASSRTGGYTF,TGTGCCAGCAGTCGGACAGGGGGCTACACCTTC
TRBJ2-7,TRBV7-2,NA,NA,CASTPGMGVSTGPLNEQYF,TGTGCCAGCACCCCCGGGATGGGGGTTTCAACGGGACCCCTAAACGAGCAGTACTTC
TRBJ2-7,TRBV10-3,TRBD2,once,CAISGTSGTIQEAQYF,TGTGCCATCAGTGGGACTAGCGGGACCATCCAAGAGGCCCAGTACTTC
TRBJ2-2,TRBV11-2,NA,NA,CASTSLPLGTGELFF,TGTGCCAGCACCTCCCTCCCCCTGGGAACCGGGGAGCTGTTTTTT
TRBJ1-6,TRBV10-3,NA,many,CAISESLGQGLNYNSPLHF,TGTGCCATCAGTGAGTCGCTTGGGCAGGGGCTTAATTATAATTCACCCCTCCACTTT
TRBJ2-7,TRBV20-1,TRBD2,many,CSASASGQYEQYF,TGCAGTGCTAGTGCTAGCGGGCAGTACGAGCAGTACTTC
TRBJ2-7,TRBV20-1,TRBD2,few,CSANDPRGARYEQYF,TGCAGTGCGAATGACCCGCGGGGGGCTCGGTACGAGCAGTACTTC
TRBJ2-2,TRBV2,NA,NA,CASSEQGGRTGELFF,TGTGCCAGCAGTGAACAGGGGGGAAGGACCGGGGAGCTGTTTTTT
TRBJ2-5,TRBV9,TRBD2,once,CASRRGLAAEETQYF,TGTGCCAGCAGAAGGGGACTAGCGGCTGAAGAGACCCAGTACTTC
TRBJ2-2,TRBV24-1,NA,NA,CATSGGAGELFF,TGTGCCACCAGTGGGGGGGCCGGGGAGCTGTTTTTT
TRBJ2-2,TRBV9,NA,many,CASSVGNRANTGELFF,TGTGCCAGCAGCGTAGGAAACAGGGCCAACACCGGGGAGCTGTTTTTT
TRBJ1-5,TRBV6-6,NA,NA,CASREHLLKSQPQHF,TGTGCCAGCAGAGAACATCTCCTGAAGAGTCAGCCCCAGCATTTT
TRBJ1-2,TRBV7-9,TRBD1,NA,CASSLRGTAYGYTF,TGTGCCAGCAGCTTACGAGGGACAGCCTATGGCTACACCTTC
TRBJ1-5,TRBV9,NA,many,CASAPPGSNQPQHF,TGTGCCAGCGCCCCCCCTGGGAGCAATCAGCCCCAGCATTTT
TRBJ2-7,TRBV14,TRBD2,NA,CASSQMGGVNEQYF,TGTGCCAGCAGCCAAATGGGAGGGGTCAACGAGCAGTACTTC
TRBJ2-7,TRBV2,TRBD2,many,CASSESSGDLYEQYF,TGTGCCAGCAGTGAATCAAGCGGGGACCTTTACGAGCAGTACTTC
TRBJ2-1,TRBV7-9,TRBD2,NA,CASSAPGLGNEQFF,TGTGCCAGCAGCGCGCCGGGACTAGGCAATGAGCAGTTCTTC
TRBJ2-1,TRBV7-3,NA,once,CASSLSRADEQFF,TGCGCCAGCAGCTTGAGTCGAGCCGATGAGCAGTTCTTC
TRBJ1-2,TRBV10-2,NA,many,CASSESRREGYTF,TGCGCCAGCAGTGAGTCGAGGAGGGAGGGCTACACCTTC
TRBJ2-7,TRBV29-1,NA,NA,CSVGVSLYEQYF,TGCAGCGTTGGAGTTAGTCTCTACGAGCAGTACTTC
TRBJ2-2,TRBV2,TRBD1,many,CASTDRDLPGELFF,TGTGCCAGCACAGACAGGGATCTTCCCGGGGAGCTGTTTTTT
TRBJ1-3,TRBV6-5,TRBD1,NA,CASSYGAGQGEGNTIYF,TGTGCCAGCAGTTACGGAGCGGGACAGGGAGAAGGAAACACCATATATTTT
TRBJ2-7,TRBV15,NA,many,CATSQGGLSYEQYF,TGTGCCACCAGCCAAGGGGGGTTGTCCTACGAGCAGTACTTC
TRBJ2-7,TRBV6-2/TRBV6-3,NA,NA,CASSSSGLSYEQYF,TGTGCCAGCAGTTCCTCGGGACTTTCCTACGAGCAGTACTTC
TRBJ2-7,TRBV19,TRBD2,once,CASSTAGVGVSKSYEQYF,TGTGCCAGCAGTACCGCGGGGGTCGGGGTTTCGAAGTCCTACGAGCAGTACTTC
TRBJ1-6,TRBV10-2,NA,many,CASSDPRTNSPLHF,TGCGCCAGCAGTGATCCCAGGACTAATTCACCCCTCCACTTT
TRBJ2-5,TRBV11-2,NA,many,CASSSQRETQYF,TGTGCCAGCAGCTCTCAGCGGGAGACCCAGTACTTC
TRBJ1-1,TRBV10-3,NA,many,CAISESIKSEAFF,TGTGCCATCAGTGAGTCCATTAAGTCTGAAGCTTTCTTT
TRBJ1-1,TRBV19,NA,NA,CASSPSGEGRDTEAFF,TGTGCCAGTAGTCCGTCCGGGGAGGGACGTGACACTGAGGCTTTCTTT
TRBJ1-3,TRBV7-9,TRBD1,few,CASSRDRADSGNTIYF,TGCGCCAGCAGCCGTGACAGGGCTGACTCTGGAAACACCATATATTTT
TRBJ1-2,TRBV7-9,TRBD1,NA,CAWSLGTGPFYGYTF,TGTGCCTGGAGCCTGGGGACAGGGCCATTCTATGGCTACACCTTC
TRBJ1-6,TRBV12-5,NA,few,CASGSFGNSPLHF,TGTGCTAGTGGCTCGTTCGGAAATTCACCCCTCCACTTT
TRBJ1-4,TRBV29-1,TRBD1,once,CSVLGTVTNEKLFF,TGCAGCGTACTCGGGACAGTAACTAATGAAAAACTGTTTTTT
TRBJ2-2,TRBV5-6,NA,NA,CASSLEGFDGELFF,TGTGCCAGCAGCTTGGAAGGGTTCGACGGGGAGCTGTTTTTT
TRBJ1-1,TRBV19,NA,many,CASSIEGDIVNTEAFF,TGTGCCAGTAGTATAGAAGGGGATATCGTGAACACTGAAGCTTTCTTT
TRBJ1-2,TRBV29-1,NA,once,CSSLGDSYGYTF,TGCAGCAGTTTGGGCGACAGCTATGGCTACACCTTC
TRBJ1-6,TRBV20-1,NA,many,CSASQGWGSYNSPLHF,TGCAGTGCTAGTCAGGGTTGGGGCTCCTATAATTCACCCCTCCACTTT
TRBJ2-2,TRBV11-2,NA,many,CASSSQRASNTGELFF,TGTGCCAGCAGCTCTCAGCGGGCCTCGAACACCGGGGAGCTGTTTTTT
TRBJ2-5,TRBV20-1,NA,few,CSASFGAGGETQYF,NA
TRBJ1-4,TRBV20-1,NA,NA,CSARTGPANEKLFF,TGCAGTGCTAGAACCGGACCGGCTAATGAAAAACTGTTTTTT
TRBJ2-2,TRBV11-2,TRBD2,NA,CASSYGLAKTLTGELFF,TGTGCCAGCAGCTACGGACTAGCGAAGACTTTAACCGGGGAGCTGTTTTTT
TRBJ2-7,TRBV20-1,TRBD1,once,CSARDSGQGSDEQYF,TGCAGTGCTAGAGACTCGGGACAGGGTTCTGATGAGCAGTACTTC
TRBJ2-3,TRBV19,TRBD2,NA,CASSIASGLASDTQYF,TGTGCCAGTAGTATAGCCTCAGGACTAGCGTCAGATACGCAGTATTTT
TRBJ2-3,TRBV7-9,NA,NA,CASSQVGASTDTQYF,TGTGCCAGCAGCCAAGTGGGGGCGTCCACAGATACGCAGTATTTT